This T cell receptor beta chain originates from a study of beta chain features in type 1 diabetes listed by TCRdb under 2018. About the investigation overall: No differences in mean age, gender distribution, total cell number or subset yield were found between patients and healthy donors. A total of around 100 million sorted cells were examined across all samples, and RNA yield correlated strongly with the number of cells per subset. The study compared the TCRB repertoires of sorted circulating CD4+ T cell subsets in recently diagnosed type 1 diabetes patients with those in matched healthy donors. Naive and central memory subsets were obtained from all 28 donors, but regulatory and stem cell-like memory subsets were isolated from only 8 patients and roughly eight healthy donors.

Notes on this clone: Its recognized antigen is unknown. Base qualities are not recorded, but no much larger clone differs from it by a single base.

The germline V gene sets CDR1 to SGHTA and CDR2 to FQGTGA. V loses 2 bases of germline sequence and J loses 5 bases, and the interval between the two ends is 6 bases. There are 13 amino acids in the CDR3, from cysteine to phenylalanine inclusive. The DNA shown is the 39-base CDR3, in frame from base 1. Overall study results and their limits: PCR might favor shorter templates, but patient and control samples were amplified and corrected together, so any skew would affect both groups equally. Type 1 diabetes patients showed a moderate but significant shortening of TCRB CDR3 length in all four CD4+ subsets. Naive, central memory and regulatory TCRB repertoires appeared to be more similar among patients than among healthy donors. Only small numbers of individuals were included in the HLA sub-analyses, which left unresolved whether HLA type had any influence on TCRB rearrangement. Patients with type 1 diabetes made fewer insertions and deleted more nucleotides at VDJ recombination sites, implying thymic rearrangement abnormalities. Sequencing cDNA rather than genomic DNA could over-represent highly expressing activated cells, although activation and CD3 levels did not differ between groups.

The entire amount of isolated RNA was reverse transcribed using the High Capacity cDNA Reverse Transcription Kit, so the sequenced TCRB transcripts were expressed ones. Naive, central memory and regulatory T cell samples underwent deep immunoSEQ sequencing, averaging around 3.6 million total reads per sample. Sorted cells were lysed in RLT buffer and RNA was extracted with DNase-treated RNeasy Micro or Mini kits, depending on cell number. Each cell subset was processed on its own to prevent cross-contamination, while patient and healthy donor samples were processed together. The immunoSEQ multiplex PCR was used to amplify TCRB sequences from cDNA, yielding 87-bp fragments that span the CDR3 region. Amplicons were sequenced on the Illumina HiSeq platform. In the authors' own workflow: PCR bias was corrected computationally using synthetic template baselines, and reads within Hamming distance 2 were collapsed, with unmergeable singletons discarded. Reads were aligned against IMGT so that V, D and J genes, CDR3 length and insertions or deletions at six rearrangement sites could be assigned. Within each subset, clonotype counts were normalized to sorted cell number, after which true diversity and Gini coefficients were computed with the tcR R package. The overlap coefficient, calculated on TCRB nucleotide sequences, was used to quantify repertoire sharing. As a proxy for the pre-selection repertoire, out-of-frame TCRB sequences from naive cells were analyzed. TCRdb re-hosts the immuneACCESS table, in-frame sequences only. Its copies lack some clones; in the studies checked, an unresolved V gene accounts for under half of them, and the cause for the rest is not known. The DNA gave D and trimming, while V, J and clone size come from that table. In this sample the table shows approximately 150,000 clones, about 10% of which occur a single time. The ten biggest clones cover roughly 1.4% of the sample.

Each donor gave one peripheral blood draw, averaging roughly 120 mL, which was collected into heparinised tubes. A BD FACSAria II and a panel including CD45RO, CCR7, CD25, CD127, CD95 and CD27 were used to sort naive, central memory, regulatory and stem cell-like memory CD4+ T cells. A purity above 98% was achieved for all sorted populations. PBMCs were isolated immediately by Lymphoprep density gradient centrifugation and stained directly without culture. Samples were stained and sorted in pairs, with one healthy donor and one patient per experiment, so that batch effects were minimized. Sequenced sample: naive CD4+ T cells from blood. According to the study, the label for this sample's cell subset or site signals: true naive CD4+ T cells. The source of this sequence is a man between 18 and 35 years old in good health. The sequence links TRBV7-3 to TRBJ2-2, with TRBD2 tentatively as D gene (5 bases match). The bases read TGTGCCAGCAGCTTATGGGAGACCGGGGAGCTGTTTTTT. The encoded protein is CASSLWETGELFF.